The clone carrying this TCR beta chain was seen a handful of times. Antigen specificity is unknown. Germline and junction disagree at one end, which may indicate a read error. CDR3 size: 16 residues. The source of the sample is a study of blood T cells in healthy people across ages. On the study more broadly: Template switching caught about one barcoded beta molecule for each two T cells.

The study's findings and limits: Across the age range, TCR beta diversity per million T cells fell in a roughly linear way.

PCR was performed a second time for roughly 6 to 12 cycles using a sample-barcoded 5' primer and a J-beta primer mix. TCRdb used MiXCR to reprocess the 5' RACE reads, holding one entry per CDR3 protein. The sample has 800,000 to 1,300,000 distinct CDR3 sequences, roughly 24% seen once. The same sample was also studied in work on T cells of mothers and their children. That work adds: Normalized overlap was always slightly, never significantly, higher in related than unrelated mother-child pairs.

Sequencing was done on a sample of blood. The TCR originated in a girl aged 2 to 10 in good health. The rearrangement uses TRBV12-3 or TRBV12-4 and TRBJ1-5; D is ambiguous. The CDR3 coding sequence is TGTGCCAGCAGTCCCTCCCTAGACGGGCCTCATCAGCCCCAACATTTT. It specifies CASSPSLDGPHQPQHF.